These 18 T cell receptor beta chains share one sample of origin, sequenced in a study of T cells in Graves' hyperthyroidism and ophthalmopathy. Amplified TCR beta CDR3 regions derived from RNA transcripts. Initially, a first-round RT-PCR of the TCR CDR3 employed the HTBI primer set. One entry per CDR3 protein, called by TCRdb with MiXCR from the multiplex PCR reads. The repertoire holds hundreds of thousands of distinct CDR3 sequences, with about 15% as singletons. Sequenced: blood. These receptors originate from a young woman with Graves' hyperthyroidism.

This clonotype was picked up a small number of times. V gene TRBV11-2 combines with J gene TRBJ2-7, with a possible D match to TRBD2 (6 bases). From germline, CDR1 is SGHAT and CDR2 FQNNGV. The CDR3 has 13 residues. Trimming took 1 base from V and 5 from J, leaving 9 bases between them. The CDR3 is CASSLGTTNEQYF. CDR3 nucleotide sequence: TGTGCCAGCAGCTTAGGGACTACAAACGAGCAGTACTTC. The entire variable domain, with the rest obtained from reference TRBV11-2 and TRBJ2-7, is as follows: EAGVAQSPRYKIIEKRQSVAFWCNPISGHATLYWYQQILGQGPKLLIQFQNNGVVDDSQLPKDRFSAERLKGVDSTLKIQPAKLEDSAVYLCASSLGTTNEQYFGPGTRLTVT.

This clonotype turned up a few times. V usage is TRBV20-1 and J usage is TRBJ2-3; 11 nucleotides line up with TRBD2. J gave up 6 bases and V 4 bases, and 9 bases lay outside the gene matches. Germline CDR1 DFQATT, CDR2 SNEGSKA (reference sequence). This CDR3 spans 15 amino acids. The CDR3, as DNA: TGCAGTGCTAATCCTCTAGCGGGAGGTTTTGATACGCAGTATTTT. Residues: CSANPLAGGFDTQYF.

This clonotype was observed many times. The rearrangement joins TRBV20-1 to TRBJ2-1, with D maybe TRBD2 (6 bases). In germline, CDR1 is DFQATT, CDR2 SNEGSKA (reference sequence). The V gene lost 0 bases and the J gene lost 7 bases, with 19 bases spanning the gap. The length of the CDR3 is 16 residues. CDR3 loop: CSARDLREPTQNEQFF. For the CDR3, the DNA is TGCAGTGCTAGAGATCTCCGGGAGCCAACCCAGAATGAGCAGTTCTTC.

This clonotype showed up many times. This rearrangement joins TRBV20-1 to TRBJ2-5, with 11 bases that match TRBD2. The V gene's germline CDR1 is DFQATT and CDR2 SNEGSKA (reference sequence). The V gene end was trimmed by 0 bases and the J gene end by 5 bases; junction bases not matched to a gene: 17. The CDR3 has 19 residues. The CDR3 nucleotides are TGCAGTGCTAGAGAGGATTTTAGGCTGGCTAGCGGGAGGCAGGAGACCCAGTACTTC. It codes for CSAREDFRLASGRQETQYF.

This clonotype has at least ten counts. The DNA of the CDR3 is TGTGCCAGCAGCTTACCTAGCGGATTCAATACGCAGTATTTT. This gives the protein CASSLPSGFNTQYF. The V gene is TRBV7-8, the J gene TRBJ2-3; TRBD2 aligns across 7 bases. V was pared by 2 bases and J by 7 bases, with 6 bases of the junction left unmatched. CDR1 SGHVS and CDR2 FQNEAQ come from the germline V gene. CDR3 size: 14 residues.

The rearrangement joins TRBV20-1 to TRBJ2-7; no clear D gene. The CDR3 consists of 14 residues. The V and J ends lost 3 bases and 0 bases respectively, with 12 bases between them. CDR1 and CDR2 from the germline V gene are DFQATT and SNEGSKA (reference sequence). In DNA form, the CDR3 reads TGCAGTGCTAGCCCGCACCCGAGCTCCTACGAGCAGTACTTC. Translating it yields CSASPHPSSYEQYF.

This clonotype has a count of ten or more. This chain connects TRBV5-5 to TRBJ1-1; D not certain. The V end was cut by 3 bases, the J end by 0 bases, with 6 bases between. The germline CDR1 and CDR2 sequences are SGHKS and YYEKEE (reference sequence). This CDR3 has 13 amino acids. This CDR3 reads CASSSVLNTEAFF. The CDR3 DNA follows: TGTGCCAGCAGCTCGGTGTTGAACACTGAAGCTTTCTTT.

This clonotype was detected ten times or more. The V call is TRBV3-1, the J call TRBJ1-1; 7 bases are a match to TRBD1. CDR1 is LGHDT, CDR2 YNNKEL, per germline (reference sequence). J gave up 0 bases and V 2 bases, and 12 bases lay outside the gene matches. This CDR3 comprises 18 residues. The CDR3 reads CASSQLPTGLSMNTEAFF. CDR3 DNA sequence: TGTGCCAGCAGCCAACTTCCGACAGGGCTGAGCATGAACACTGAAGCTTTCTTT.

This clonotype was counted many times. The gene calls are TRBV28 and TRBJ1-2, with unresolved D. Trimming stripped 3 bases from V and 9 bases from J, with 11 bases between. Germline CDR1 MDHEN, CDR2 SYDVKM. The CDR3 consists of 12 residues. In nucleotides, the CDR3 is TGTGCCAGCAGTTTCCAGAAAATGAGCTACACCTTC. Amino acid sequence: CASSFQKMSYTF.

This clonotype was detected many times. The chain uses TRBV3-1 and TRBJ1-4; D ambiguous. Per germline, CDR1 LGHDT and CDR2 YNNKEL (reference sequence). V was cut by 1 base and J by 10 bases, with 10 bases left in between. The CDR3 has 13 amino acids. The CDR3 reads CASSQVVGGKLFF. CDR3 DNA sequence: TGTGCCAGCAGCCAAGTCGTCGGAGGAAAACTGTTTTTT.

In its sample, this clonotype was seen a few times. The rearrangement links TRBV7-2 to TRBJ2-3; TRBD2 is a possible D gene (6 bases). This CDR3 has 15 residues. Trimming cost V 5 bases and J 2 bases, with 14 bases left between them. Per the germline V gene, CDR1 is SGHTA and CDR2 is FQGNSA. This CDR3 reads CASSPSSDHTDTQYF. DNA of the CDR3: TGTGCCAGCAGCCCCTCTAGCGACCACACAGATACGCAGTATTTT.

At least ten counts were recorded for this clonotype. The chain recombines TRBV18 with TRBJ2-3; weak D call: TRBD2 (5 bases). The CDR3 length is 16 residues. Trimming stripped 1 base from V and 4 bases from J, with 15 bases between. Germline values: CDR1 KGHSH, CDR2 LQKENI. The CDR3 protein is CASSPLRLPEADTQYF. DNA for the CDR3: TGTGCCAGCTCACCACTCCGACTACCAGAGGCAGATACGCAGTATTTT. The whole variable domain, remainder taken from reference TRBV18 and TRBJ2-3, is NAGVMQNPRHLVRRRGQEARLRCSPMKGHSHVYWYRQLPEEGLKFMVYLQKENIIDESGMPKERFSAEFPKEGPSILRIQQVVRGDSAAYFCASSPLRLPEADTQYFGPGTRLTVL.

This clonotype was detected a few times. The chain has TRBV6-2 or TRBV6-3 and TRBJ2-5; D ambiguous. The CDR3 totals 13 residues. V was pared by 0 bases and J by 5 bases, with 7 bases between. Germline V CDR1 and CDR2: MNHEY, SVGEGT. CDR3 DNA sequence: TGTGCCAGCAGTTACTCGAGATTGGAGACCCAGTACTTC. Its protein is CASSYSRLETQYF.

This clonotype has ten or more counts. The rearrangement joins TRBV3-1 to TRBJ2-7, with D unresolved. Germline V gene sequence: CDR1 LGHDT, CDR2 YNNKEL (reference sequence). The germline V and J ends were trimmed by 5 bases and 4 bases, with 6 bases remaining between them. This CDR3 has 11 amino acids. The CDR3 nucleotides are TGTGCCAGCAGCTCGTTATACGAGCAGTACTTC. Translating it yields CASSSLYEQYF.

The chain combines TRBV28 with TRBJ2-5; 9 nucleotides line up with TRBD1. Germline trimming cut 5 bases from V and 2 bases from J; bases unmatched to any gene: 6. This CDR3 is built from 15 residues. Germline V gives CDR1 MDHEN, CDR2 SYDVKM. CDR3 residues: CASSRPGQGQETQYF. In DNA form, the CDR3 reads TGTGCCAGCAGTAGGCCGGGACAGGGACAAGAGACCCAGTACTTC.

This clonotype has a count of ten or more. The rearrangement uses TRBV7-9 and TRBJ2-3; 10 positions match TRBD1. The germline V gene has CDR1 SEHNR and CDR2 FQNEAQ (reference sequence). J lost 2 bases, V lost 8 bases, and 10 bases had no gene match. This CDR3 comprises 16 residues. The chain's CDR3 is CASGDQGQGNTDTQYF. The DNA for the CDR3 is TGTGCCAGCGGGGACCAGGGACAGGGGAACACAGATACGCAGTATTTT.

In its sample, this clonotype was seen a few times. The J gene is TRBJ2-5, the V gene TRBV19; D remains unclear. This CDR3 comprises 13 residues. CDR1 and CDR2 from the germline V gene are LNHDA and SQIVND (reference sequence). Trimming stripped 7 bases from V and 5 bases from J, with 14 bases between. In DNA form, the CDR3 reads TGTGCCAGTAATTACCGGGTGACGGAGACCCAGTACTTC. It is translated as CASNYRVTETQYF. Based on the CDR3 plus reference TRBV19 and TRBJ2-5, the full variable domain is DGGITQSPKYLFRKEGQNVTLSCEQNLNHDAMYWYRQDPGQGLRLIYYSQIVNDFQKGDIAEGYSVSREKKESFPLTVTSAQKNPTAFYLCASNYRVTETQYFGPGTRLLVL.

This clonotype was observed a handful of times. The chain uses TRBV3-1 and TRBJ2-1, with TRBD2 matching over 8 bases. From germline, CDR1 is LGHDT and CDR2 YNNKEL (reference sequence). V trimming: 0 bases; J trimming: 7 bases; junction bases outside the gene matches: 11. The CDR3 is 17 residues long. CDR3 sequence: CASSQEGGAGAKNEQFF. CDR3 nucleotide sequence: TGTGCCAGCAGCCAAGAAGGTGGAGCGGGAGCTAAGAATGAGCAGTTCTTC.